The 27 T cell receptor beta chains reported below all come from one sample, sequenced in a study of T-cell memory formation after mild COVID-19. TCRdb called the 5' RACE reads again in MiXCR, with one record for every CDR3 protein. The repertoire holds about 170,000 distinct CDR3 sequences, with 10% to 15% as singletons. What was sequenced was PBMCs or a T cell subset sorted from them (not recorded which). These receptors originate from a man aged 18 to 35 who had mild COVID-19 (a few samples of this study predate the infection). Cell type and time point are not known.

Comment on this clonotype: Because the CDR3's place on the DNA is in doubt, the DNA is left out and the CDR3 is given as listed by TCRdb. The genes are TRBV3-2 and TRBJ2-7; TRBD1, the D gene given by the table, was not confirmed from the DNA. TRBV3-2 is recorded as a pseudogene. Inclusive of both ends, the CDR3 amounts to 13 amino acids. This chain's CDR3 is CASSWGQGNEQYF.

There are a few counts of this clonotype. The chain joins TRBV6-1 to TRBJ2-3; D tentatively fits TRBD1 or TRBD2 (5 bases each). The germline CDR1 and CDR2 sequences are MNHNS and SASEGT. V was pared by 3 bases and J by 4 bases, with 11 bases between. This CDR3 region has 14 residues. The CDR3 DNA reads TGTGCCAGCAGTGATCCCCTGGGGGCAGATACGCAGTATTTT. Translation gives CASSDPLGADTQYF.

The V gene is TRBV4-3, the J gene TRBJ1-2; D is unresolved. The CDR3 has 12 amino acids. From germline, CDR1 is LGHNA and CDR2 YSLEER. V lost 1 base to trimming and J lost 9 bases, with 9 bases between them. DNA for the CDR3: TGCGCCAGCAGCCAAGGGCAGCATTGCTACACCTTC. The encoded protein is CASSQGQHCYTF.

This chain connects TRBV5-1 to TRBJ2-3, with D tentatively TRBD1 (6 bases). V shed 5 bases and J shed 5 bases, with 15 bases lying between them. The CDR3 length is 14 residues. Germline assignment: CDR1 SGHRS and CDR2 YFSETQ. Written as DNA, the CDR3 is TGCGCCAGCAGTATCGGCAGGGGTGGAGATACGCAGTATTTT. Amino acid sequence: CASSIGRGGDTQYF.

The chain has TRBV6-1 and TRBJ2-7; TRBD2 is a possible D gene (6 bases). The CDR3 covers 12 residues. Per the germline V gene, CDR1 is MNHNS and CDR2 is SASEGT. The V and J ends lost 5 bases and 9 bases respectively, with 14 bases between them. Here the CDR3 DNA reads TGTGCCAGCAGTCCGGGGGAGAGTGGGCAGTACGTC. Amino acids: CASSPGESGQYV.

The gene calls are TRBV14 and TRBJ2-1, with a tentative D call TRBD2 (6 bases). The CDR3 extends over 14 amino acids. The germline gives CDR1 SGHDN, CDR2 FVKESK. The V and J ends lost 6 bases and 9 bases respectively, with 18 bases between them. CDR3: CASSSGEGYGEQFF. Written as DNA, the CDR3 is TGTGCCAGCAGTTCGGGAGAAGGGTACGGTGAGCAGTTCTTC.

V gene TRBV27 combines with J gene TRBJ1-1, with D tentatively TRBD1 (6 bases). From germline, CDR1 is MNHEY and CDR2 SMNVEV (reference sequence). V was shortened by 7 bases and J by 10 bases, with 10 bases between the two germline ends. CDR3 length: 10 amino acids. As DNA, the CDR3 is TGTGCCAGCATAAAGGGGGTAGCTTTCTTT. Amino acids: CASIKGVAFF.

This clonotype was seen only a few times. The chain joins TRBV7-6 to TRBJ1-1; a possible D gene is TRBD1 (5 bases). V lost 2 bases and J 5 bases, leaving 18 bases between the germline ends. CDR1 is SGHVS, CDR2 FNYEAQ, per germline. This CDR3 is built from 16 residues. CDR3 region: CASSLSSGRGWTEAFF. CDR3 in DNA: TGTGCCAGCAGCTTATCGTCGGGACGCGGGTGGACTGAAGCTTTCTTT.

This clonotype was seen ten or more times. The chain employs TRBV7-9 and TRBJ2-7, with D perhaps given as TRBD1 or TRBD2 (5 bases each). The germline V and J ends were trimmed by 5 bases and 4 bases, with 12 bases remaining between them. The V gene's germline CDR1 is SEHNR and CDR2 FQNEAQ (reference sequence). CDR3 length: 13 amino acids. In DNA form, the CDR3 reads TGTGCCAGCAGCCCCGGGACCGAATACGAGCAGTACTTC. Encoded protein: CASSPGTEYEQYF.

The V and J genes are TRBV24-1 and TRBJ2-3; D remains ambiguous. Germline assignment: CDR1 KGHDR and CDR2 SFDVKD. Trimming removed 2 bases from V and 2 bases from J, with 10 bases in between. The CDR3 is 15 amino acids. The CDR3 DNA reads TGTGCCACCAGTGATTCCCCCGCGGCCACAGATACGCAGTATTTT. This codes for CATSDSPAATDTQYF.

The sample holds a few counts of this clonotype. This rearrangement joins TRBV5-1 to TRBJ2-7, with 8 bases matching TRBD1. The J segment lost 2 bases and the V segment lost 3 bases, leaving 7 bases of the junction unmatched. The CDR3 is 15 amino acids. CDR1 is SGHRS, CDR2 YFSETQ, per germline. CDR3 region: CASSSTGVNPYEQYF. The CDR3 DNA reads TGCGCCAGCAGCTCGACAGGGGTCAACCCCTACGAGCAGTACTTC. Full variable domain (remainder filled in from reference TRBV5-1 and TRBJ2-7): KAGVTQTPRYLIKTRGQQVTLSCSPISGHRSVSWYQQTPGQGLQFLFEYFSETQRNKGNFPGRFSGRQFSNSRSEMNVSTLELGDSALYLCASSSTGVNPYEQYFGPGTRLTVT.

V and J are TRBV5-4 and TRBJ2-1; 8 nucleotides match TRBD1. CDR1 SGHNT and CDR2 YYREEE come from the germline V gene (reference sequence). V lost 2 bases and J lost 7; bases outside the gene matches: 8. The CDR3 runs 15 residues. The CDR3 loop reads CASSFPGQAGNEQFF. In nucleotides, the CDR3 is TGTGCCAGCAGCTTTCCGGGACAGGCGGGGAATGAGCAGTTCTTC.

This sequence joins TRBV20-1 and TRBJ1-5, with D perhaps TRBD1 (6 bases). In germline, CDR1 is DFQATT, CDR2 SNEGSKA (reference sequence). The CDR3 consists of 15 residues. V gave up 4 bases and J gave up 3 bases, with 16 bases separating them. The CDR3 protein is CSATRRGRPNQPQHF. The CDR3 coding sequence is TGCAGTGCTACTCGCAGGGGCCGCCCCAATCAGCCCCAGCATTTT.

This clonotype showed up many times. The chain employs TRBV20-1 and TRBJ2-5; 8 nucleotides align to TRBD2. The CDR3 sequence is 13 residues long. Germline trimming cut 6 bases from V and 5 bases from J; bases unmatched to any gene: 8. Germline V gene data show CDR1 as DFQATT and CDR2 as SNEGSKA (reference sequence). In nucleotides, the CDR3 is TGCAGTGCCCCAAGGACTAGCTTGGAGACCCAGTACTTC. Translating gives CSAPRTSLETQYF.

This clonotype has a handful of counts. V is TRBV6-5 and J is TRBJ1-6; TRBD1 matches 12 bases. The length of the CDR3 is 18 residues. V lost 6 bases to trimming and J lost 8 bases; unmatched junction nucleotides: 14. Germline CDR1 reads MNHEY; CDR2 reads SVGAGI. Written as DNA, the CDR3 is TGTGCCAGCAGACCCGGGACAGGGGGCGCGGGAAGACATTCACCCCTCCACTTT. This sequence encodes CASRPGTGGAGRHSPLHF.

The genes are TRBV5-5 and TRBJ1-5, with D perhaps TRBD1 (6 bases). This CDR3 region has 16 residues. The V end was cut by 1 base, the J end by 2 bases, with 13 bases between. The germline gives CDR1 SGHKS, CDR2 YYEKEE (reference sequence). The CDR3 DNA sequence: TGTGCCAGCAGCTTGAGTATGGCAGGGGGCAATCAGCCCCAGCATTTT. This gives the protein CASSLSMAGGNQPQHF.

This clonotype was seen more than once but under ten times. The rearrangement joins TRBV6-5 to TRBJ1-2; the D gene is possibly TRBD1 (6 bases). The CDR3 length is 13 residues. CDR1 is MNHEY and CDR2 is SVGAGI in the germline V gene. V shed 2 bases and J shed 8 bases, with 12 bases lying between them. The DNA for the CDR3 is TGTGCCAGCAGTTACAACGGGGGCGAAGGCTACACCTTC. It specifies CASSYNGGEGYTF.

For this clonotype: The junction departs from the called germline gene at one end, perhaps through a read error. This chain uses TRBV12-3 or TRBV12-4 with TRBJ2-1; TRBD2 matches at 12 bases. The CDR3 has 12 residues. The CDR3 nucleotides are TGTGCCAGCAGTCCTCGGACTAGCGGGGTGTACTTC. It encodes CASSPRTSGVYF.

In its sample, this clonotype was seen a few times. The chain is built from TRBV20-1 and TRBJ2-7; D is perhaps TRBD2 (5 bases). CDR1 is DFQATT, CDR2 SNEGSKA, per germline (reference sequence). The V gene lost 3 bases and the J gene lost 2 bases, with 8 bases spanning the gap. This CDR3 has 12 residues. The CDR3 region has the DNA TGCAGTGCTAGGGTCGGGACCTACGAGCAGTACGTC. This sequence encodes CSARVGTYEQYV.

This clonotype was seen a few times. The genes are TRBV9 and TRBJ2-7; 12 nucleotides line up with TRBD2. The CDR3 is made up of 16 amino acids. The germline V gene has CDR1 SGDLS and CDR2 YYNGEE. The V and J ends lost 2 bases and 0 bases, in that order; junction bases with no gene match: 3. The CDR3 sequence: CASSVGLAGSSYEQYF. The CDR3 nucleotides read TGTGCCAGCAGCGTTGGACTAGCGGGGAGCTCCTACGAGCAGTACTTC. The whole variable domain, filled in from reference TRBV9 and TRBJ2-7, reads DSGVTQTPKHLITATGQRVTLRCSPRSGDLSVYWYQQSLDQGLQFLIQYYNGEERAKGNILERFSAQQFPDLHSELNLSSLELGDSALYFCASSVGLAGSSYEQYFGPGTRLTVT.

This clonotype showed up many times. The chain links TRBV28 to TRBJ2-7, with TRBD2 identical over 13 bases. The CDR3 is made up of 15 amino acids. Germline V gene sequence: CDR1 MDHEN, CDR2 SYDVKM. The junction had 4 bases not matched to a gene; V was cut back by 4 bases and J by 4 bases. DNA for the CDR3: TGTGCCAGCAGTTACCCGGGACTAGCGGGGTACGAGCAGTACTTC. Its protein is CASSYPGLAGYEQYF.

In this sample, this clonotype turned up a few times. CDR3 sequence: CSARGSIAIRNEQFF. CDR3 nucleotides: TGCAGTGCTAGGGGCTCGATAGCAATCCGAAATGAGCAGTTCTTC. The chain joins TRBV20-1 to TRBJ2-1, with D hard to call. V lost 3 bases to trimming and J lost 7 bases, with 19 bases between them. The CDR3 has 15 residues. CDR1 and CDR2 from the germline V gene are DFQATT and SNEGSKA (reference sequence).

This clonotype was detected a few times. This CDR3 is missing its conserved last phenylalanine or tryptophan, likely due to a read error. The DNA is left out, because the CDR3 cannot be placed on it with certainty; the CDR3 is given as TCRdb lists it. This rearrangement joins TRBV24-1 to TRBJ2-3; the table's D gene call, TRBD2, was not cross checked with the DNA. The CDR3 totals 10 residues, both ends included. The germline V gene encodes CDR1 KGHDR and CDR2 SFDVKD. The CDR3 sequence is CATSDLSRSE.

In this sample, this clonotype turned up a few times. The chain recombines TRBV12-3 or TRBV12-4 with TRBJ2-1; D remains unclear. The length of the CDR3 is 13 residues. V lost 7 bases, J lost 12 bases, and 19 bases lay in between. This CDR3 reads CASKKDALILQFF. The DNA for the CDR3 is TGTGCCAGCAAAAAGGACGCTCTTATCTTGCAGTTCTTC.

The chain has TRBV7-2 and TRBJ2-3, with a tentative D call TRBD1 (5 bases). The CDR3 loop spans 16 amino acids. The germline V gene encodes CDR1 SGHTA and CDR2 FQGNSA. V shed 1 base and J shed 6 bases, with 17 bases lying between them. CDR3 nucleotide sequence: TGTGCCAGCAGCTTAGTCCAGGCAGGGTTGGCGGATACGCAGTATTTT. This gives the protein CASSLVQAGLADTQYF.

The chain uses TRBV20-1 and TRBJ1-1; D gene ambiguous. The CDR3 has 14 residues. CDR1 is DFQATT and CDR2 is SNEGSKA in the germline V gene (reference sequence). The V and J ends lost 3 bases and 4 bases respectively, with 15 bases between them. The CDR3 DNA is TGCAGTGCTAGGTTCGGAGGCACGGGCACTGAAGCTTTCTTT. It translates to CSARFGGTGTEAFF.

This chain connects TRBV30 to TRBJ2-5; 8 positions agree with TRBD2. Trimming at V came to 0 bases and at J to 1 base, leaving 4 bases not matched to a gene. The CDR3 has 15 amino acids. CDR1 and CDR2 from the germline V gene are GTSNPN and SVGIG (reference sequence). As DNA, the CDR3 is TGTGCCTGGAGTGTGGGCGGGAGGTCCCAAGAGACCCAGTACTTC. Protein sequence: CAWSVGGRSQETQYF.